A selection of T cell receptor beta chains follows, all from one sample in a study of Ad26.COV2.S vaccination and SARS-CoV-2 variants. The data were produced by immunoSEQ multiplex PCR, yet TCRdb's version contains in-frame clones alone and is incomplete. The table records about 350,000 clones, approximately 90% of them present only once. Source: peripheral blood, taken in a trial of Ad26.COV2.S vaccine versus placebo. These receptors originate from a person between 18 and 60 years old who received the Ad26.COV2.S COVID-19 vaccine or a placebo. Each CDR3 is given with its conserved first and last residue. A D gene is named only where the DNA matches it firmly. Rows may omit the clone size; those that give it use once, few, many or a size class.

clone size: .
J gene: TRBJ2-3
D gene: TRBD1
V gene: TRBV11-2
CDR3 DNA: TGTGCCAGCAGCAGGGGGACAGGGGCCGGTCGTCCAGATACGCAGTATTTT
CDR3 protein: CASSRGTGAGRPDTQYF

clone size: .
J gene: TRBJ1-2
D gene: .
V gene: TRBV19
CDR3 DNA: TGTGCCAGTAGTATAGGGCGCCTTAGCAGTGGCTACACCTTC
CDR3 protein: CASSIGRLSSGYTF

clone size: .
J gene: TRBJ2-7
D gene: TRBD1
V gene: TRBV5-5
CDR3 DNA: TGTGCCAGCAGCTTTTACCGACAGGGCTACGAGCAGTACTTC
CDR3 protein: CASSFYRQGYEQYF

clone size: .
J gene: TRBJ2-5
D gene: .
V gene: TRBV7-8
CDR3 DNA: TGTGCCAGCAGCCCCAGGGGGGGCGGGGGGTACCAAGAGACCCAGTACTTC
CDR3 protein: CASSPRGGGGYQETQYF

clone size: few
J gene: TRBJ2-7
D gene: .
V gene: TRBV5-6
CDR3 DNA: TGTGCCAGCAGCTTGTGGGGGCGCTACGAGCAGTACTTC
CDR3 protein: CASSLWGRYEQYF

clone size: .
J gene: TRBJ2-2
D gene: .
V gene: TRBV19
CDR3 DNA: TGTGCCAGTAGTACCTTCTCCGGGGAGCTGTTTTTT
CDR3 protein: CASSTFSGELFF

clone size: once
J gene: TRBJ2-7
D gene: TRBD1
V gene: TRBV28
CDR3 DNA: TGTGCCAGCAGTTTATCTGGACAGGGGGCTTCCGAGCAGTACTTC
CDR3 protein: CASSLSGQGASEQYF

clone size: .
J gene: TRBJ1-5
D gene: .
V gene: TRBV19
CDR3 DNA: TGTGCCAGTAGTATAGTGGGGTTCAGCAATCAGCCCCAGCATTTT
CDR3 protein: CASSIVGFSNQPQHF

clone size: .
J gene: TRBJ2-5
D gene: .
V gene: TRBV28
CDR3 DNA: TGTGCCAGCAGTTTAGGCGGGGAAACCCAAGAGACCCAGTACTTC
CDR3 protein: CASSLGGETQETQYF

clone size: few
J gene: TRBJ1-6
D gene: .
V gene: TRBV15
CDR3 DNA: TGTGCCACCAGCAGAGAGGGGCAGAAATCACCCCTCCACTTT
CDR3 protein: CATSREGQKSPLHF

clone size: few
J gene: TRBJ1-6
D gene: .
V gene: TRBV9
CDR3 DNA: TGTGCCAGCAGCGTAGGGTATTCACCCCTCCACTTT
CDR3 protein: CASSVGYSPLHF

clone size: .
J gene: TRBJ1-1
D gene: .
V gene: TRBV12-3/TRBV12-4
CDR3 DNA: TGTGCCAGCATCAACTCGGACGACACTGAAGCTTTCTTT
CDR3 protein: CASINSDDTEAFF

clone size: .
J gene: TRBJ2-1
D gene: .
V gene: TRBV10-2
CDR3 DNA: TGCGCCAGCAGTGTTGGCAGGGGGGTTGAGCAGTTCTTC
CDR3 protein: CASSVGRGVEQFF

clone size: .
J gene: TRBJ1-1
D gene: .
V gene: TRBV3-1/TRBV3-2
CDR3 DNA: TGTGCCAGCAGCCAAGATACACAGCAAACTGAAGCTTTCTTT
CDR3 protein: CASSQDTQQTEAFF

clone size: .
J gene: TRBJ1-4
D gene: .
V gene: TRBV9
CDR3 DNA: TGTGCCAGCAGCAAGGAGGGTGTGGGTGAAAAACTGTTTTTT
CDR3 protein: CASSKEGVGEKLFF

clone size: .
J gene: TRBJ1-3
D gene: .
V gene: TRBV6-6
CDR3 DNA: TGTGCCAGCAGTGTGAATTCGGGGGATGGAAACACCATATATTTT
CDR3 protein: CASSVNSGDGNTIYF

clone size: .
J gene: TRBJ2-5
D gene: TRBD2
V gene: TRBV18
CDR3 DNA: TGTGCCAGCTCACCACAAGCGGGAGATCGACAAGAGACCCAGTACTTC
CDR3 protein: CASSPQAGDRQETQYF

clone size: .
J gene: TRBJ2-2
D gene: .
V gene: TRBV5-1
CDR3 DNA: TGCGCCAGCAGCTTTCGGGGCGGGATTAACACCGGGGAGCTGTTTTTT
CDR3 protein: CASSFRGGINTGELFF

clone size: .
J gene: TRBJ1-1
D gene: .
V gene: TRBV11-3
CDR3 DNA: TGTGCCAGCAGCTTAGTTTCAGGGTCTGAAGCTTTCTTT
CDR3 protein: CASSLVSGSEAFF

clone size: .
J gene: TRBJ1-1
D gene: TRBD1
V gene: TRBV11-2
CDR3 DNA: TGTGCCAGCAGCTTAGCCACAGGGGCTGAAGCTTTCTTT
CDR3 protein: CASSLATGAEAFF

clone size: .
J gene: TRBJ2-7
D gene: .
V gene: TRBV30
CDR3 DNA: TGTGCCTGGAGTCCCCTCTGGTCCCGGGGTCGAAAAACCTACGAGCAGTACTTC
CDR3 protein: CAWSPLWSRGRKTYEQYF

clone size: .
J gene: TRBJ2-1
D gene: TRBD2
V gene: TRBV3-1/TRBV3-2
CDR3 DNA: TGTGCCAGCAGCCTTTTAGCGGGAGGCGGCAATGAGCAGTTCTTC
CDR3 protein: CASSLLAGGGNEQFF

clone size: .
J gene: TRBJ2-3
D gene: .
V gene: TRBV3-1/TRBV3-2
CDR3 DNA: TGTGCCAGCAGCCAAGAGCTTGATGCGCAGTATTTT
CDR3 protein: CASSQELDAQYF

clone size: .
J gene: TRBJ1-5
D gene: .
V gene: TRBV5-1
CDR3 DNA: TGCGCCAGCAGCTTGGCAGGGTATGACAATCAGCCCCAGCATTTT
CDR3 protein: CASSLAGYDNQPQHF

clone size: .
J gene: TRBJ2-7
D gene: .
V gene: TRBV15
CDR3 DNA: TGTGCCACCAGCAGAGATCCAGGCGGCTCCTACGAGCAGTACTTC
CDR3 protein: CATSRDPGGSYEQYF

clone size: .
J gene: TRBJ1-3
D gene: .
V gene: TRBV5-1
CDR3 DNA: TGCGCCAGCAGCTTGGATAAACGAGCTGGAAACACCATATATTTT
CDR3 protein: CASSLDKRAGNTIYF

clone size: .
J gene: TRBJ1-4
D gene: TRBD1
V gene: TRBV7-2
CDR3 DNA: TGTGCCAGCAGCTTAAGGACAGGGGCTGCTAATGAAAAACTGTTTTTT
CDR3 protein: CASSLRTGAANEKLFF

clone size: .
J gene: TRBJ2-4
D gene: .
V gene: TRBV2
CDR3 DNA: TGTGCCAGCAGTGATATCTCCAGGGAAGGCATTCAGTACTTC
CDR3 protein: CASSDISREGIQYF

clone size: .
J gene: TRBJ2-2
D gene: .
V gene: TRBV19
CDR3 DNA: TGTGCCAGTAGTGACAACAGCGGAGGGCCCCACGGGGAGCTGTTTTTT
CDR3 protein: CASSDNSGGPHGELFF

clone size: .
J gene: TRBJ2-3
D gene: TRBD1
V gene: TRBV5-1
CDR3 DNA: TGCGCCAGCAGCGTGGGGACAGGTCCAGATACGCAGTATTTT
CDR3 protein: CASSVGTGPDTQYF

clone size: .
J gene: TRBJ1-4
D gene: .
V gene: TRBV7-9
CDR3 DNA: TGTGCCAGCAGCACCAGTTGGGACGAAAAACTGTTTTTT
CDR3 protein: CASSTSWDEKLFF

clone size: .
J gene: TRBJ2-1
D gene: TRBD1
V gene: TRBV25-1
CDR3 DNA: TGTGCCAGCAGCACAGGGGGCTCCTACAATGAGCAGTTCTTC
CDR3 protein: CASSTGGSYNEQFF

clone size: .
J gene: TRBJ1-6
D gene: .
V gene: TRBV23-1
CDR3 DNA: TGCGCCAGCAGTCAATCCCCGCGAGGGGTCCATTATTCACCCCTCCACTTT
CDR3 protein: CASSQSPRGVHYSPLHF

clone size: .
J gene: TRBJ2-2
D gene: TRBD1
V gene: TRBV3-1/TRBV3-2
CDR3 DNA: TGTGCCAGCAGCCAAGTAGGGACAGGGGTAGCCACCGGGGAGCTGTTTTTT
CDR3 protein: CASSQVGTGVATGELFF

clone size: .
J gene: TRBJ1-6
D gene: .
V gene: TRBV5-1
CDR3 DNA: TGCGCCAGCAGCTTGGGACAGACCAATAATTCACCCCTCCACTTT
CDR3 protein: CASSLGQTNNSPLHF

clone size: .
J gene: TRBJ2-5
D gene: .
V gene: TRBV30
CDR3 DNA: TGTGCCTGGAGTGCGGGAGTTCAAGAGACCCAGTACTTC
CDR3 protein: CAWSAGVQETQYF

clone size: .
J gene: TRBJ2-3
D gene: TRBD1
V gene: TRBV11-2
CDR3 DNA: TGTGCCAGCAGGACAGGGAGCACAGATACGCAGTATTTT
CDR3 protein: CASRTGSTDTQYF

clone size: .
J gene: TRBJ2-1
D gene: TRBD1
V gene: TRBV5-8
CDR3 DNA: TGTGCCAGCAGCCTAGGCGGACAGGGAGGCAATGAGCAGTTCTTC
CDR3 protein: CASSLGGQGGNEQFF

clone size: .
J gene: TRBJ2-1
D gene: .
V gene: TRBV28
CDR3 DNA: TGTGCCAGCTCCGCATACCCCAATGAGCAGTTCTTC
CDR3 protein: CASSAYPNEQFF

clone size: .
J gene: TRBJ2-7
D gene: .
V gene: TRBV5-1
CDR3 DNA: TGCGCCAGCAGCTTTGTGGCAGGGGCCCTCCACGAGCAGTACTTC
CDR3 protein: CASSFVAGALHEQYF

clone size: .
J gene: TRBJ2-1
D gene: TRBD2
V gene: TRBV5-5
CDR3 DNA: TGTGCCAGCAGCTTGGGGCCAGCGGGAGAAATACGGGAGCAGTTCTTC
CDR3 protein: CASSLGPAGEIREQFF